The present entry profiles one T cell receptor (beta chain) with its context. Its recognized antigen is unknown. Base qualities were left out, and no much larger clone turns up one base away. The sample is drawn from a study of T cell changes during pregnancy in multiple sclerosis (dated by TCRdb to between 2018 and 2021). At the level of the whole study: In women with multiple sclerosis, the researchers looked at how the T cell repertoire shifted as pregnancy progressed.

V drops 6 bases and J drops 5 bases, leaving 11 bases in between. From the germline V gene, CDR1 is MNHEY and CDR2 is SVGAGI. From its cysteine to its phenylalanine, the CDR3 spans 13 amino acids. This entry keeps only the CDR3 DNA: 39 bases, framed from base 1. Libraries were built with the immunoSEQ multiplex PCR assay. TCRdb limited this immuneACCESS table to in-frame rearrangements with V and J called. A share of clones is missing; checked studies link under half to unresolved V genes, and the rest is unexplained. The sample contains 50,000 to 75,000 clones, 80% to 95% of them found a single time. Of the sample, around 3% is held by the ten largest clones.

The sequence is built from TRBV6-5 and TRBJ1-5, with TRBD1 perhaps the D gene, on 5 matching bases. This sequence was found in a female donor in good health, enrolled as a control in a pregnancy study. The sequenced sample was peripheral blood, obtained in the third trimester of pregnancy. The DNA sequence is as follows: TGTGCCAGCAGCGGGGGAGGATATCAGCCCCAGCATTTT. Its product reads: CASSGGGYQPQHF.